This T cell receptor beta chain was found in a study of T-cell reconstitution after alpha-beta-depleted transplantation in children. This clonotype was detected a few times. A TCRbeta library incorporating unique molecular identifiers was prepared. TCRdb called the PCR reads again in MiXCR, with one record for every CDR3 protein. The sample lists 75,000 to 90,000 distinct CDR3 sequences, less than 15% occurring once. The origin of this receptor is a male patient aged 2-9 years who had a stem cell transplant for acute lymphoblastic leukemia, so the T cells may come from the graft donor. The sequenced sample was PBMCs, mostly from graft donor cells, obtained 180 days after TCRalphabeta/CD19-depleted stem cell transplant.

CDR3 loop: CASSLNGYEQYF. The CDR3 nucleotides are TGCGCCAGCAGCTTGAACGGCTACGAGCAGTACTTC. The chain is built from TRBV5-1 and TRBJ2-7; D remains ambiguous. Germline V gene lookup returns CDR1 SGHRS and CDR2 YFSETQ. The CDR3 contains 12 residues. V lost 1 base to trimming and J lost 3 bases, with 5 bases between them.